The clone carrying this T cell receptor (beta chain) was recorded only once. Clones were read by immunoSEQ multiplex PCR, and TCRdb kept only the in-frame ones, dropping some. The sample includes about 52,000 clones, roughly 92% of them seen just once. This specimen comes from a study of T cells after posttransplantation cyclophosphamide. This CDR3 spans 18 amino acids. Germline lookup yields CDR1 SEHNR and CDR2 FQNEAQ (reference sequence). Trimming cost V 5 bases and J 4 bases, with 25 bases left between them. The sample taken for sequencing was PBMCs. This receptor was taken from a woman between 25 and 40 years old in good health and a related stem cell transplant donor. The rearrangement links TRBV7-9 to TRBJ2-3, with a possible D match to TRBD2 (6 bases). The CDR3 DNA is TGTGCCAGCAGCCCCGGAGTCGGGGGACGGGGAAATTCAGATACGCAGTATTTT. Its protein is CASSPGVGGRGNSDTQYF. Looking up the rest from reference TRBV7-9 and TRBJ2-3 gives the full variable domain: DTGVSQNPRHKITKRGQNVTFRCDPISEHNRLYWYRQTLGQGPEFLTYFQNEAQLEKSRLLSDRFSAERPKGSFSTLEIQRTEQGDSAMYLCASSPGVGGRGNSDTQYFGPGTRLTVL.